This T cell receptor beta chain is from a study of blood T cell repertoires in COVID-19. In the study overall: The United States, Italy and Spain provided the acute and convalescent COVID-19 samples. From T cells, B-cell-depleted T cells, or PBMCs came the material, which was cDNA or gDNA.

Measured with immunoSEQ multiplex PCR; TCRdb has only the in-frame clones, and not every one. The table has more than 95,000 clones, about 80% seen once. V gave up 5 bases and J gave up 6 bases, with 10 bases separating them. CDR3 length equals 13 residues. Germline CDR1 is KGHDR and CDR2 is SFDVKD. The V and J genes are TRBV24-1 and TRBJ1-5; D uncertain. Sequenced sample: peripheral blood. The sequence derives from a man in his fifties or sixties with acute or convalescent COVID-19. The CDR3 sequence is CATSALEGQPQHF. The CDR3 DNA sequence: TGTGCCACCAGTGCTTTAGAGGGTCAGCCCCAGCATTTT.